Listed below are T cell receptor beta chains from one sample, sequenced in a study of cytomegalovirus exposure and HLA in healthy donors. The data were produced by immunoSEQ multiplex PCR, yet TCRdb's version contains in-frame clones alone and is incomplete. The sample holds about 160,000 clones, approximately 72% seen once. Source material: PBMCs. The source of these receptors is a man aged 35 to 55 in good health and CMV-seropositive. Both conserved end residues are part of each CDR3. A D gene is named only where the DNA matches it firmly. The size entry is marked missing in some rows and otherwise reads once, few, many or a size class.

abundance	v_gene	d_gene	j_gene	len	CDR3aa	CDR3nt
few	TRBV11-2	NA	TRBJ2-2	14	CASSRRGNTGELFF	TGTGCCAGTTCCAGGAGGGGCAACACCGGGGAGCTGTTTTTT
once	TRBV30	TRBD1	TRBJ1-2	12	CAWSATGDGYTF	TGTGCCTGGAGTGCAACAGGGGACGGCTACACCTTC
few	TRBV7-2	NA	TRBJ1-4	14	CASSWTATNEKLFF	TGTGCCAGCAGCTGGACAGCAACTAATGAAAAACTGTTTTTT
NA	TRBV6-5	TRBD1	TRBJ1-1	15	CASSPRTGWSTEAFF	TGTGCCAGCAGTCCTCGGACAGGATGGTCGACTGAAGCTTTCTTT
few	TRBV6-5	NA	TRBJ2-3	16	CASSYGADINTDTQYF	TGTGCCAGCAGTTACGGGGCAGATATCAACACAGATACGCAGTATTTT
NA	TRBV7-9	NA	TRBJ2-7	11	CASSYSNEQYF	TGTGCCAGCAGCTATAGCAACGAGCAGTACTTC
NA	TRBV15	NA	TRBJ2-7	14	CATSRDRQLGEQYF	TGTGCCACCAGCAGAGATCGACAATTGGGTGAGCAGTACTTC
few	TRBV6-5	NA	TRBJ1-2	14	CASSYGGAENGYTF	TGTGCCAGCAGTTATGGGGGGGCGGAAAATGGCTACACCTTC
NA	TRBV6-5	NA	TRBJ1-6	14	CASSLTWAHSPLHF	TGTGCCAGCAGCTTGACCTGGGCCCATTCACCCCTCCACTTT
NA	TRBV6-1	NA	TRBJ2-7	12	CASSVWGEQKHF	TGTGCCAGCAGTGTTTGGGGGGAGCAAAAGCACTTC
NA	TRBV4-1	TRBD1	TRBJ1-2	16	CASSREEGQALYGYTF	TGCGCCAGCAGCCGAGAAGAAGGACAGGCCCTCTATGGCTACACCTTC
NA	TRBV11-2	TRBD1	TRBJ1-5	16	CASSLGDRASGQPQHF	TGTGCCAGCAGCTTAGGGGACAGGGCTTCGGGGCAGCCCCAGCATTTT
few	TRBV10-3	TRBD1	TRBJ1-1	14	CAISPDRGPPEAFF	TGTGCCATCAGCCCGGACAGGGGCCCACCTGAAGCTTTCTTT
NA	TRBV4-1	NA	TRBJ1-6	13	CASRRDYNSPLHF	TGCGCCAGCAGGCGGGACTATAATTCACCCCTCCACTTT
NA	TRBV5-6	TRBD1	TRBJ1-6	15	CASRSGDRGDSPLHF	TGTGCCAGCAGATCCGGGGACAGGGGTGATTCACCCCTCCACTTT
NA	TRBV5-6	NA	TRBJ1-1	15	CASSPRRGGGTEAFF	TGTGCCAGCAGCCCCAGGCGGGGTGGGGGCACTGAAGCTTTCTTT
NA	TRBV2	NA	TRBJ2-7	13	CASRQWGAYEQYF	TGTGCCAGCAGGCAGTGGGGGGCCTACGAGCAGTACTTC
NA	TRBV4-3	TRBD2	TRBJ2-7	16	CASSQALAGLPREQYF	TGCGCCAGCAGCCAAGCTCTAGCGGGCTTACCCCGGGAGCAGTACTTC
NA	TRBV5-4	TRBD1	TRBJ2-7	14	CASSLPGQDYEQYF	TGTGCCAGCAGCTTACCGGGACAGGACTACGAGCAGTACTTC
few	TRBV7-9	TRBD1	TRBJ2-2	15	CASSLQQQGTGELFF	TGTGCCAGCAGCTTACAGCAACAGGGGACCGGGGAGCTGTTTTTT
NA	TRBV5-4	TRBD1	TRBJ2-7	16	CASSRPGTANSYEQYF	TGTGCCAGCAGCCGCCCGGGGACAGCCAACTCCTACGAGCAGTACTTC
NA	TRBV11-1	TRBD2	TRBJ2-1	12	CASSWEGHEQFF	TGTGCCAGCAGCTGGGAGGGACATGAGCAGTTCTTC
NA	TRBV10-3	TRBD1	TRBJ1-6	16	CAISGQGRGNNSPLHF	TGTGCCATCAGTGGACAGGGTCGAGGCAATAATTCACCCCTCCACTTT
NA	TRBV19	TRBD1	TRBJ2-3	14	CASSQTGGTDTQYF	TGTGCCAGTAGTCAGACAGGGGGCACAGATACGCAGTATTTT
NA	TRBV20-1	TRBD2	TRBJ2-5	11	CSAGRGETQYF	TGCAGTGCTGGGCGGGGGGAGACCCAGTACTTC
NA	TRBV4-1	TRBD2	TRBJ2-5	17	CASSTAPVLAVQETQYF	TGCGCCAGCAGCACCGCTCCAGTACTAGCGGTCCAAGAGACCCAGTACTTC
few	TRBV29-1	TRBD1	TRBJ2-7	13	CSVEGGQGYEQYF	TGCAGCGTTGAAGGGGGACAGGGTTACGAGCAGTACTTC
NA	TRBV10-3	TRBD1	TRBJ1-2	14	CAISEIAGGDGYTF	TGTGCCATCAGTGAGATAGCAGGGGGTGATGGCTACACCTTC
NA	TRBV4-3	NA	TRBJ1-2	13	CASSQGTAYGYTF	TGCGCCAGCAGCCAAGGGACAGCCTATGGCTACACCTTC
few	TRBV30	NA	TRBJ2-3	15	CAWSVGQGTTDTQYF	TGTGCCTGGAGTGTAGGGCAGGGGACGACAGATACGCAGTATTTT
few	TRBV30	TRBD1	TRBJ1-1	13	CAWRRQGLGEAFF	TGTGCCTGGAGGAGACAGGGATTAGGTGAAGCTTTCTTT
NA	TRBV18	TRBD2	TRBJ2-6	19	CASSPPLAGGLPGANVLTF	TGTGCCAGCTCACCACCTTTAGCGGGGGGCCTTCCCGGGGCCAACGTCCTGACTTTC
NA	TRBV4-1	TRBD1	TRBJ1-5	17	CASSQSQGGYSNQPQHF	TGCGCCAGCAGCCAATCCCAGGGGGGTTATAGCAATCAGCCCCAGCATTTT
NA	TRBV7-5	NA	TRBJ1-3	17	CARSLSGGRGSGNTIYF	TGTGCCAGAAGCTTATCTGGGGGCAGGGGCTCTGGAAACACCATATATTTT